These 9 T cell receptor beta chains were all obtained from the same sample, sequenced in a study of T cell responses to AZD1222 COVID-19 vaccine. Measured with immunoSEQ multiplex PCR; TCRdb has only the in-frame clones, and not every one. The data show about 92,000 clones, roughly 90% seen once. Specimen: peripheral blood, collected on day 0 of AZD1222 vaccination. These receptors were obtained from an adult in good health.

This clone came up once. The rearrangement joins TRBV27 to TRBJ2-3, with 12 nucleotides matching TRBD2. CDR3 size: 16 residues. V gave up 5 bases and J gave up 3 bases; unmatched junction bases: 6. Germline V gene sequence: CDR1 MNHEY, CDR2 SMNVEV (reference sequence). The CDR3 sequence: CASSRSGTSGTDTQYF. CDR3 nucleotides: TGTGCCAGCAGTAGATCCGGGACTAGCGGGACAGATACGCAGTATTTT.

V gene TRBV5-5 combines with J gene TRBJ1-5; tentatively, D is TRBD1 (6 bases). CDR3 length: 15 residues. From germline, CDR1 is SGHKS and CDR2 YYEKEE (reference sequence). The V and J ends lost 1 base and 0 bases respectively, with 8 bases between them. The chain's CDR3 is CASSLQGNSNQPQHF. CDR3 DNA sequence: TGTGCCAGCAGCTTGCAGGGGAATAGCAATCAGCCCCAGCATTTT.

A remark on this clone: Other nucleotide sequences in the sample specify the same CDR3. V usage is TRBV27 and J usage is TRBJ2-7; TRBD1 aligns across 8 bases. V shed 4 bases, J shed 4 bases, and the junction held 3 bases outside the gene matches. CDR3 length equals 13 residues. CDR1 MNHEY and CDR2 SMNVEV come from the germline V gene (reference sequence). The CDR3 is CASSSRTGYEQYF. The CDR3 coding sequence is TGTGCCAGCAGTTCCCGGACAGGGTACGAGCAGTACTTC.

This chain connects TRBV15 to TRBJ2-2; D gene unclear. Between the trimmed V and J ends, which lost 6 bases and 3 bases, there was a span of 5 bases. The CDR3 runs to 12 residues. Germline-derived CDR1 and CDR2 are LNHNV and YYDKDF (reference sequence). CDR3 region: CATREYTGELFF. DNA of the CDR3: TGTGCCACCAGGGAGTACACCGGGGAGCTGTTTTTT.

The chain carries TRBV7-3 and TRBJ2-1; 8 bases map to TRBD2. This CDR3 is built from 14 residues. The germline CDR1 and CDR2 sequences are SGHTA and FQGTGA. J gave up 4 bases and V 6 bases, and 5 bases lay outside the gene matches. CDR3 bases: TGTGCCAGCAGTAGCGGGACTTCGTACAATGAGCAGTTCTTC. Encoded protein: CASSSGTSYNEQFF.

The CDR3 DNA sequence: TGTGCCAGCAGCCAAGATAGGGACAGGGTCGTGAACACTGAAGCTTTCTTT. Translated, it gives CASSQDRDRVVNTEAFF. The genes are TRBV14 and TRBJ1-1, with TRBD1 matching 9 bases. CDR1 and CDR2 (germline): SGHDN, FVKESK. Trimming cost V 0 bases and J 0 bases; bases outside gene matches: 5. The CDR3 loop spans 17 amino acids.

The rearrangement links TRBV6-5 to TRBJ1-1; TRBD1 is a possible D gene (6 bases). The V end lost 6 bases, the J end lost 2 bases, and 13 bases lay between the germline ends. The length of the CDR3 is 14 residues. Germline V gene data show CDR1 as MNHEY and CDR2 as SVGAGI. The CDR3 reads CASSRQVGNTEAFF. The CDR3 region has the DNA TGTGCCAGCAGCAGACAGGTAGGAAACACTGAAGCTTTCTTT.

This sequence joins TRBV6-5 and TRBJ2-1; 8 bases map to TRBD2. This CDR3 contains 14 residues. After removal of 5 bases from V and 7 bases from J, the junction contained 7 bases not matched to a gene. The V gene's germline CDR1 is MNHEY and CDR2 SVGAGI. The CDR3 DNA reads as TGTGCCAGCAGTCCGAAGCGGGAGAGGAATGAGCAGTTCTTC. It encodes CASSPKRERNEQFF.

CDR3 loop: CAIKAAGGPTRTGELFF. CDR3 DNA: TGTGCCATCAAGGCGGCAGGGGGCCCCACGAGGACCGGGGAGCTGTTTTTT. V gene TRBV10-3 combines with J gene TRBJ2-2, with 8 bases lining up with TRBD1. The V and J ends lost 7 bases and 5 bases, in that order; junction bases with no gene match: 15. CDR3 length: 17 residues. From germline, CDR1 is ENHRY and CDR2 SYGVKD.